The 25 T cell receptor beta chains below come from one sample, sequenced in a study of PD-L1 blockade in urothelial cancer listed by TCRdb under 2017. Libraries were prepared through the immunoSEQ multiplex PCR assay. In TCRdb, the immuneACCESS table is reduced to in-frame sequences with V and J assigned. These tables do not hold every clone; where another copy was compared, an unresolved V gene accounts for under half, and the others remain unexplained. This sample lists tens of thousands of clones; 75% to 90% were detected once. 3.5% to 5.5% of the sample is taken by the ten largest. According to the study, the label for this sample's time point signals: pretreatment peripheral blood. The specimen was PBMCs, collected around atezolizumab (anti-PD-L1) treatment. All receptors come from a man between 65 and 85 years old with urothelial cancer.

The chain joins TRBV4-1 to TRBJ2-1; D remains ambiguous. Looked up from germline, CDR1 is MGHRA and CDR2 is YSYEKL. Trimming cost V 0 bases and J 5 bases, with 11 bases left between them. The length of the CDR3 is 15 residues. The CDR3 DNA is TGCGCCAGCAGCCAAGACTGGAGCCGGGACAATGAGCAGTTCTTC. It yields the protein CASSQDWSRDNEQFF.

This chain uses TRBV5-1 with TRBJ2-7; D unresolved. Trimming left V 0 bases short and J 4 bases short, with 5 bases between. From germline, CDR1 is SGHRS and CDR2 YFSETQ. The CDR3 runs 12 residues. The CDR3 DNA sequence: TGCGCCAGCAGCTTGGGGGCTTACGAGCAGTACTTC. Its protein is CASSLGAYEQYF.

The V gene is TRBV10-2, the J gene TRBJ2-7; D perhaps matches TRBD1 (6 bases). V was clipped by 0 bases and J by 6 bases, with 9 bases between them. Looked up from germline, CDR1 is WSHSY and CDR2 is SAAADI. The CDR3 loop spans 13 amino acids. DNA for the CDR3: TGCGCCAGCAGTGAGTCTTGGGGGCTCGAGCAGTACTTC. It yields the protein CASSESWGLEQYF.

In its sample, this clone was seen once. This sequence joins TRBV5-1 and TRBJ1-2; D uncertain. V was cut by 0 bases and J by 3 bases, with 9 bases left in between. This CDR3 contains 14 residues. Germline-derived CDR1 and CDR2 are SGHRS and YFSETQ. The CDR3 loop is CASSLAPTDYGYTF. In DNA form, the CDR3 reads TGCGCCAGCAGCTTGGCACCTACGGACTATGGCTACACCTTC.

The CDR3 bases are TGTGCCAGCAGTTCTAGCGTCCCCAGCTCCTACGAGCAGTACTTC. As protein: CASSSSVPSSYEQYF. The chain is built from TRBV6-1 and TRBJ2-7, with D perhaps matching TRBD2 (6 bases). CDR1 MNHNS and CDR2 SASEGT come from the germline V gene. This CDR3 has 15 amino acids. V gave up 5 bases and J gave up 0 bases, with 14 bases separating them.

The rearrangement links TRBV7-8 to TRBJ2-3, with D perhaps matching TRBD2 (5 bases). Per the germline V gene, CDR1 is SGHVS and CDR2 is FQNEAQ. Trimming took off 2 bases at V and 8 bases at J, with 11 bases between the two ends. The CDR3 spans 13 residues. For the CDR3, the DNA is TGTGCCAGCAGCTTAAGGGAGCCCAGTACGCAGTATTTT. As protein: CASSLREPSTQYF. Variable domain in full (rest from reference TRBV7-8 and TRBJ2-3): GAGVSQSPRYKVAKRGQDVALRCDPISGHVSLFWYQQALGQGPEFLTYFQNEAQLDKSGLPSDRFFAERPEGSVSTLKIQRTQQEDSAVYLCASSLREPSTQYFGPGTRLTVL.

V gene TRBV5-4 combines with J gene TRBJ2-3, with TRBD2 matching over 11 bases. The CDR3 covers 16 residues. Germline assignment: CDR1 SGHNT and CDR2 YYREEE (reference sequence). With 0 bases clipped from V and 6 bases from J, the junction kept 6 bases outside the gene matches. CDR3 sequence reads: CASSLEASGRIDTQYF. CDR3 coding DNA: TGTGCCAGCAGCTTGGAGGCTAGCGGGAGGATCGATACGCAGTATTTT.

V usage is TRBV6-5 and J usage is TRBJ2-1, with 10 bases matching TRBD2. The CDR3 loop spans 15 amino acids. CDR1 and CDR2 from the germline V gene are MNHEY and SVGAGI. The V and J ends lost 4 bases and 0 bases, in that order; junction bases with no gene match: 0. The DNA for the CDR3 is TGTGCCAGCAGTTCTAGCGGGGGCTCCTACAATGAGCAGTTCTTC. Amino acid sequence: CASSSSGGSYNEQFF.

The V call is TRBV5-1, the J call TRBJ1-2; 8 positions match TRBD1. The CDR3 length is 15 residues. The ends lost 0 bases at V and 6 bases at J; junction bases unmatched: 7. Germline V gene lookup returns CDR1 SGHRS and CDR2 YFSETQ. CDR3 DNA sequence: TGCGCCAGCAGCTTGGACGGACAGGGCTACAATGGCTACACCTTC. This translates into CASSLDGQGYNGYTF.

The chain has TRBV5-1 and TRBJ1-4; D possibly corresponds to TRBD1 (6 bases). The CDR3 covers 16 residues. Trimming shortened V by 0 bases and J by 4 bases, and 13 bases separated the two germline ends. Germline V gene lookup returns CDR1 SGHRS and CDR2 YFSETQ. The CDR3: CASSLGPGTRNEKLFF. Here the CDR3 DNA reads TGCGCCAGCAGCTTGGGCCCCGGGACACGTAATGAAAAACTGTTTTTT.

In this sample, this clone turned up a few times. The chain joins TRBV5-1 to TRBJ2-5, with D tentatively TRBD2 (5 bases). Germline CDR1 reads SGHRS; CDR2 reads YFSETQ. CDR3 length equals 15 residues. V was trimmed by 5 bases and J by 1 base, leaving 15 bases between them. CDR3 DNA: TGCGCCAGCAGTAGGGCCCTCGGGGTCCAAGAGACCCAGTACTTC. Encoded protein: CASSRALGVQETQYF.

This chain connects TRBV11-1 to TRBJ2-1, with 13 positions matching TRBD2. Germline-derived CDR1 and CDR2 are SGHAT and FQDESV (reference sequence). J gave up 5 bases and V 7 bases, and 11 bases lay outside the gene matches. The CDR3 is 17 residues long. CDR3 DNA: TGTGCCAGCACAACCCCGAGGACTAGCGGGAGCAACAATGAGCAGTTCTTC. Its protein product is CASTTPRTSGSNNEQFF.

This rearrangement joins TRBV10-2 to TRBJ2-2, with 9 positions matching TRBD1. This CDR3 has 15 residues. The germline V gene encodes CDR1 WSHSY and CDR2 SAAADI. The V segment lost 3 bases and the J segment 6 bases; nucleotides outside the gene matches: 5. CDR3 coding DNA: TGCGCCAGCAGTGAACAGGGGGCGCAGGCCGGGGAGCTGTTTTTT. Translated: CASSEQGAQAGELFF.

This chain joins TRBV7-3 and TRBJ1-1; the match to TRBD1 covers 7 bases. The length of the CDR3 is 14 residues. Germline CDR1 is SGHTA and CDR2 is FQGTGA. Trimming took 5 bases from V and 5 from J; bases not matched to a gene: 8. CDR3 sequence (DNA): TGTGCCAGCAGCCCCAAACCAGGGGGAACTGAAGCTTTCTTT. It translates to CASSPKPGGTEAFF.

The genes are TRBV7-8 and TRBJ2-7; D is possibly TRBD2 (6 bases). CDR3 length: 14 amino acids. CDR1 and CDR2 from the germline V gene are SGHVS and FQNEAQ. V lost 3 bases, J lost 2 bases, and 11 bases lay in between. The DNA of the CDR3 is TGTGCCAGCAGCTTGCGGGACTCAACCTACGAGCAGTACTTC. Translation gives CASSLRDSTYEQYF.

The chain has TRBV18 and TRBJ1-2; D is perhaps TRBD1 (5 bases). The CDR3 consists of 11 residues. The V gene's germline CDR1 is KGHSH and CDR2 LQKENI. With 3 bases removed from V and 8 bases from J, the gap between germline ends came to 7 bases. This CDR3 is CASSPGGGYTF. In DNA form, the CDR3 reads TGTGCCAGCTCACCTGGGGGGGGCTACACCTTC.

This sequence joins TRBV4-1 and TRBJ1-4; D gene uncertain. V was cut by 2 bases and J by 6 bases, with 4 bases left in between. This CDR3 spans 12 amino acids. Germline lookup yields CDR1 MGHRA and CDR2 YSYEKL. This CDR3 is CASSQRDEKLFF. As DNA, the CDR3 is TGCGCCAGCAGCCAAAGAGATGAAAAACTGTTTTTT.

The CDR3 DNA reads TGTGCCAGTAGTATAGCGGCCTCCGGGGGGGGTGAGCAGTTCTTC. Amino acid sequence: CASSIAASGGGEQFF. The rearrangement joins TRBV19 to TRBJ2-1, with TRBD2 matching 8 bases. This CDR3 is built from 15 residues. Trimming took 1 base from V and 9 from J; bases not matched to a gene: 8. Per the germline V gene, CDR1 is LNHDA and CDR2 is SQIVND (reference sequence). Complete variable domain (other parts from reference TRBV19 and TRBJ2-1): DGGITQSPKYLFRKEGQNVTLSCEQNLNHDAMYWYRQDPGQGLRLIYYSQIVNDFQKGDIAEGYSVSREKKESFPLTVTSAQKNPTAFYLCASSIAASGGGEQFFGPGTRLTVL.

CDR3 sequence: CASSPIGIAGITDTQYF. The CDR3 DNA sequence: TGTGCCAGCAGCCCAATTGGGATAGCGGGTATCACAGATACGCAGTATTTT. The V gene is TRBV7-2, the J gene TRBJ2-3; 7 nucleotides align to TRBD2. V gave up 5 bases and J gave up 2 bases; unmatched junction bases: 13. Germline-derived CDR1 and CDR2 are SGHTA and FQGNSA. This CDR3 is 17 amino acids long.

The rearrangement links TRBV29-1 to TRBJ2-3; 11 bases agree with TRBD2. The CDR3 totals 15 residues. CDR1 and CDR2 from the germline V gene are SQVTM and ANQGSEA. With 1 base clipped from V and 14 bases from J, the junction kept 14 bases outside the gene matches. The CDR3 region has the DNA TGCAGCGTTGAAGTCGGAGGGGTACTAGCGGGAGAGTTGTATTTT. It yields the protein CSVEVGGVLAGELYF.

This chain connects TRBV28 to TRBJ1-2, with 11 bases matching TRBD1. Unmatched junction bases numbered 7, after V lost 6 bases and J lost 4 bases. The CDR3 is 15 residues long. Germline V lookup: CDR1 MDHEN, CDR2 SYDVKM. CDR3 coding DNA: TGTGCCAGCAGGCCTACCGGGACAGGGGGCTATGGCTACACCTTC. Translating it yields CASRPTGTGGYGYTF.

V and J are TRBV4-1 and TRBJ1-5, with D unresolved. V lost 3 bases, J lost 3 bases, and 24 bases lay in between. CDR3 length equals 19 residues. Germline CDR1 reads MGHRA; CDR2 reads YSYEKL. CDR3 nucleotides: TGCGCCAGCAGCCACCGTCGAGGTTGTAGTTTCGAAACCAATCAGCCCCAGCATTTT. Protein sequence: CASSHRRGCSFETNQPQHF.

This clone was seen repeatedly, ten times or more. V is TRBV30 and J is TRBJ2-3, with TRBD2 identical over 10 bases. CDR3 length: 15 amino acids. CDR1 is GTSNPN and CDR2 is SVGIG in the germline V gene (reference sequence). V was pared by 2 bases and J by 0 bases, with 2 bases of the junction left unmatched. In DNA, the CDR3 is TGTGCCTGGAGTCTAGCGGGGGCTAGCACAGATACGCAGTATTTT. It is translated as CAWSLAGASTDTQYF.

The chain couples TRBV6-5 to TRBJ2-1; 12 positions agree with TRBD1. J was trimmed by 10 bases and V by 5 bases; bases with no gene match: 9. The CDR3 length is 15 residues. Germline assignment: CDR1 MNHEY and CDR2 SVGAGI. The CDR3 is CASSVGQGAPREQFF. The DNA of the CDR3 is TGTGCCAGCAGTGTGGGACAGGGGGCACCGAGGGAGCAGTTCTTC.

The chain links TRBV9 to TRBJ2-1; tentative D call: TRBD2 (6 bases). Between the trimmed V and J ends, which lost 0 bases and 4 bases, there was a span of 11 bases. Germline V gene lookup returns CDR1 SGDLS and CDR2 YYNGEE. The CDR3 is made up of 15 amino acids. The CDR3 region is CASSVAVGGYNEQFF. The CDR3 DNA follows: TGTGCCAGCAGCGTAGCGGTCGGGGGATACAATGAGCAGTTCTTC.